Described below is a single TCR beta chain sequence and its context. Its antigen is unidentified. Using immunoSEQ multiplex PCR, the repertoire was profiled, and TCRdb retains in-frame clones only, with some absent. The sample lists roughly 38,000 clones, 82% occurring once. Stated time point: week 47, end of study. In the vaccine, a single dose held 300 ug of the mutant IDH1 20-mer peptide, along with topical imiquimod. Each donor presented with a new WHO grade 3 or 4 astrocytoma that tested IDH1-mutant and showed ATRX loss. These data belong to a study of a mutant IDH1 vaccine in newly diagnosed glioma. Study overall: Onset of vaccination occurred 4-6 weeks following radiotherapy alone, or with temozolomide cycles. Study-level results: The authors found pseudoprogression apparently unrelated to changes in top peripheral T cell clonotypes. Vaccination elicited immune responses in roughly 93% of patients.

This CDR3 spans 15 amino acids. With 7 bases removed from V and 4 bases from J, the gap between germline ends came to 19 bases. The V gene's germline CDR1 is LNHDA and CDR2 SQIVND (reference sequence). This rearrangement joins TRBV19 to TRBJ1-1, with D uncertain. Sequencing used PBMCs, obtained from a glioma patient whose treatment included an IDH1 peptide vaccine. The TCR comes from a man younger than 35 with glioma. Some clones in this sample may be carry-over from other donors' samples. CDR3 DNA sequence: TGTGCCAGTAAGGCTGGGTCGTCAGCGACCACTGAAGCTTTCTTT. This sequence encodes CASKAGSSATTEAFF. The full variable domain, with the rest looked up from reference TRBV19 and TRBJ1-1, is DGGITQSPKYLFRKEGQNVTLSCEQNLNHDAMYWYRQDPGQGLRLIYYSQIVNDFQKGDIAEGYSVSREKKESFPLTVTSAQKNPTAFYLCASKAGSSATTEAFFGQGTRLTVV.